This T cell receptor beta chain was captured by sequencing in a study of T-cell memory formation after mild COVID-19. TCRdb reanalysed the 5' RACE reads using MiXCR and keeps one entry per CDR3 protein. The table lists about 190,000 distinct CDR3 sequences, about a sixth of them singletons. Per the germline V gene, CDR1 is MNHEY and CDR2 is SVGEGT. CDR3 length: 15 amino acids. Trimming took off 0 bases at V and 7 bases at J, with 12 bases between the two ends. Sequenced input: PBMCs or a T cell subset sorted from them (not recorded which). The gene calls are TRBV6-2 or TRBV6-3 and TRBJ1-4; tentatively, D is TRBD1 (5 bases). The clonotype was recovered from an adult woman who had mild COVID-19 (a few samples of this study predate the infection). Cell type and time point are not known. The CDR3 region has the DNA TGTGCCAGCAGTTACTCGAACGGGGGAGGTGAAAAACTGTTTTTT. Translation: CASSYSNGGGEKLFF.